This T cell receptor beta chain appears in the sequencing data of a study of control samples from healthy donors and cancer patients. This CDR3 contains 13 residues. Trimming pared 7 bases from V and 7 bases from J, leaving 16 bases between. CDR1 and CDR2 (germline): SNHLY, FYNNEI. Assay: immunoSEQ multiplex PCR; the TCRdb copy retains only in-frame clones and omits some. The sample has about 140,000 clones, about 90% seen once; the top ten hold more than 6.5%. The specimen was blood. This rearrangement joins TRBV2 to TRBJ1-2; D gene unclear. This sequence was found in a young man in good health. In nucleotides, the CDR3 is TGTGCCAGCACCTACACCCCGAACGGTGGCTACACCTTC. Its protein is CASTYTPNGGYTF.